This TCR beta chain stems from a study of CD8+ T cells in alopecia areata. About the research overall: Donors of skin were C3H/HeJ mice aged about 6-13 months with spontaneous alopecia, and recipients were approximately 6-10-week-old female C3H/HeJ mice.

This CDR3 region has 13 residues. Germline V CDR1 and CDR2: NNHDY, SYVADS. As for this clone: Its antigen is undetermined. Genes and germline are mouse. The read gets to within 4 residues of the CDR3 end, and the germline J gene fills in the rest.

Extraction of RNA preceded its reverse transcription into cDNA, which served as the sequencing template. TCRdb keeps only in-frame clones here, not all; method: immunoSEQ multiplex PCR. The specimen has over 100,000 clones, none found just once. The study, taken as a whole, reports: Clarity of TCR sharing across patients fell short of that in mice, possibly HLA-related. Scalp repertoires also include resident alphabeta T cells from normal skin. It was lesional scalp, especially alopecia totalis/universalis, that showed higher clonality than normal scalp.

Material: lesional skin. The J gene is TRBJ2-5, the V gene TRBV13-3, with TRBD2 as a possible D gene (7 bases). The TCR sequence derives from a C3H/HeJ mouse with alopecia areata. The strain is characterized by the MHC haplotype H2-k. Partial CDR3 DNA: TGTGCCAGCACCAAAGGGGGGGAAGAC. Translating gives CASTKGGED. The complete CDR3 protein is CASTKGGEDTQYF.